This T cell receptor beta chain was obtained from a study of post-analysis software for immune sequencing data. Notes on the study in general: A handful of TRBV segments appeared more often in patients than in controls, and TRBV5-6, TRBV5-1 and TRBV20-1 were among these.

Unique molecular identifiers featured in each of the TCR beta cDNA libraries. TCRdb re-derived calls from the PCR reads in MiXCR, one entry per CDR3 protein. Of roughly 600,000 distinct CDR3 sequences listed, roughly two fifths were seen once; the top ten hold under 2%. Germline V gene lookup returns CDR1 SGHDT and CDR2 YYEEEE. V was clipped by 1 base and J by 0 bases, with 11 bases between them. This CDR3 is built from 15 residues. In the case of this clonotype: Its target is not known.

The rearrangement joins TRBV5-6 to TRBJ2-7, with D unclear. This TCR was sampled from a girl aged 5-17 years with multiple sclerosis. The sample comprised blood. As DNA, the CDR3 is TGTGCCAGCAGCTTGTCGCCCCTGAGCTCCTACGAGCAGTACTTC. This codes for CASSLSPLSSYEQYF. Full variable domain (rest looked up from reference TRBV5-6 and TRBJ2-7): DAGVTQSPTHLIKTRGQQVTLRCSPKSGHDTVSWYQQALGQGPQFIFQYYEEEERQRGNFPDRFSGHQFPNYSSELNVNALLLGDSALYLCASSLSPLSSYEQYFGPGTRLTVT.